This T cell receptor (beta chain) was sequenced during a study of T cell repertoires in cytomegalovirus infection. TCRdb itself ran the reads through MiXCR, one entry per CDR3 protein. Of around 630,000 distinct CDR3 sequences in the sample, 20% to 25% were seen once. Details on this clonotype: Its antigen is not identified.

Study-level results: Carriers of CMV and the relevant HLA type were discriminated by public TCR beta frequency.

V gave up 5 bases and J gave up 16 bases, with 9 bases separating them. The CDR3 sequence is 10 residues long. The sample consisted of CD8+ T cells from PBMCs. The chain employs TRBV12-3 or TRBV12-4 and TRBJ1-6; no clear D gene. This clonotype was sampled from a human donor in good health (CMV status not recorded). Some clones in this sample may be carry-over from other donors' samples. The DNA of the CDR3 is TGTGCCAGCAGTGACACGGATCTCCACTTT. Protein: CASSDTDLHF.